A selection of T cell receptor beta chains follows, all from one sample in a study of Graves' ophthalmopathy and Graves' hyperthyroidism. TCRdb fed the multiplex PCR reads into MiXCR, producing one record per CDR3 protein. The data show hundreds of thousands of distinct CDR3 sequences, about 20% seen once. Sequenced input: peripheral blood. Every receptor here comes from a woman aged 18-29 years with stable Graves' hyperthyroidism. Some clones in this sample may be carry-over from other donors' samples. CDR3s include the opening cysteine and the closing phenylalanine or tryptophan. A D gene is named only where the DNA matches it firmly. The size field is filled for only some rows; it gives once, few, many or a size class.

j_call v_call cdr3_length d_call clone_size cdr3_nt cdr3_aa
TRBJ2-7 TRBV10-3 15 TRBD2 once TGTGCCAGCAGCGAGGCGACTAGCCGGCTAGGCGAGCAGTACTTC CASSEATSRLGEQYF
TRBJ1-1 TRBV6-1 12 NA NA TGTGCCTCCCAAACAGGGAAGACTGAAGCTTTCTTT CASQTGKTEAFF
TRBJ1-2 TRBV2 14 NA many TGTGCCAGCAGTGGACAGGACCCTAACTATGGCTACACCTTC CASSGQDPNYGYTF
TRBJ1-2 TRBV20-1 15 TRBD1 few TGCAGTGCGACCGGATTGGGACAGGGGGACTATGGCTACACCTTC CSATGLGQGDYGYTF
TRBJ1-1 TRBV9 15 NA many TGTGCCAGCAGCCCCCCGGGCATAGGTGGGACTGAAGCTTTCTTT CASSPPGIGGTEAFF
TRBJ2-5 TRBV15 16 NA NA TGTGCCACCAGCAGAGATGGGCCCTGGAGCGGAGAGACCCAGTACTTC CATSRDGPWSGETQYF
TRBJ1-2 TRBV7-2 15 NA many TGTGCCAGCAGCTTAGGCAGGACAGATTTCTATGGCTACACCTTC CASSLGRTDFYGYTF
TRBJ2-3 TRBV7-2 14 TRBD2 many TGTGCCAGCAGCCGACTAGCGGGCACAGATACGCAGTATTTT CASSRLAGTDTQYF
TRBJ2-2 TRBV6-1 14 NA many TGTGCCAGCAGCCCTCGACGCGGCACCGGGGAGCTGTTTTTT CASSPRRGTGELFF
TRBJ2-5 TRBV15 14 NA NA TGTGCCACCAGCACCACCCGGAGGCCAGAGACCCAGTACTTC CATSTTRRPETQYF
TRBJ2-7 TRBV4-1 15 NA NA TGCGCCAGCAGCCAAGATGGATCCATTCGCTCCGAGCAGTACTTC CASSQDGSIRSEQYF
TRBJ2-7 TRBV28 15 TRBD2 NA TGTGCCAGCAGTCCTCGGGGGGGGGTTACATCCGAGCAGTACTTC CASSPRGGVTSEQYF
TRBJ1-5 TRBV27 14 NA many TGTGCCAGCAGTGCAGCGGACACGGTGGGGTCCCAGCATTTT CASSAADTVGSQHF
TRBJ1-1 TRBV6-2/TRBV6-3 18 TRBD1 NA TGTGCCAGCAGTTACAGTCAAGGGACAGGGGGCGAGGACACTGAAGCTTTCTTT CASSYSQGTGGEDTEAFF
TRBJ2-7 TRBV7-9 14 TRBD1 many TGCGCCAGCAGCTCGGGACAGGGCAGCTACGAGCAGTACTTC CASSSGQGSYEQYF
TRBJ1-6 TRBV12-3/TRBV12-4 12 NA NA TGTGCCAGCAGTACAGGGAACTCACCCCTCCACTTT CASSTGNSPLHF
TRBJ2-2 TRBV7-2 15 TRBD2 many TGTGCCAGCAGTTCTACTAGCGGGAGTGGCGGGGAGCTGTTTTTT CASSSTSGSGGELFF
TRBJ2-7 TRBV7-2 13 NA many TGTGCCAGCAGCTTAGACGGGGCGGGCGAGCAGTACTTC CASSLDGAGEQYF
TRBJ1-2 TRBV20-1 15 NA NA TGCAGTGCTAGAGATCTTACAGGGAGGTTCAGGGGCTACACCTTC CSARDLTGRFRGYTF
TRBJ1-5 TRBV12-3/TRBV12-4 15 TRBD1 many TGTGCCAGCAGTCCCCAGGGGGGACGTCATCAGCCCCAGCATTTT CASSPQGGRHQPQHF
TRBJ2-7 TRBV5-1 15 NA many TGCGCCAGCAGCTTGGCGAGTCAGGGTGCCTACGAGCAGTACTTC CASSLASQGAYEQYF
TRBJ1-5 TRBV6-1 15 TRBD1 many TGTGCCAGCAGGGACAGGGGGATGAGCAATCAGCCCCAGCATTTT CASRDRGMSNQPQHF
TRBJ1-1 TRBV20-1 15 NA many TGCAGTGCTTCATCCGGGGTACCAAGGAACACTGAAGCTTTCTTT CSASSGVPRNTEAFF
TRBJ2-5 TRBV10-3 12 NA many TGTGCCATCAGTGAGTCGCCGGAGACCCAGTACTTC CAISESPETQYF
TRBJ2-4 TRBV6-5 17 TRBD2 many TGTGCCAGCAGTTCCTTCGGGACTAGCGGGCCCAAAAACATTCAGTACTTC CASSSFGTSGPKNIQYF
TRBJ1-5 TRBV12-3/TRBV12-4 15 NA many TGTGCCAGCAGTTTACTGGGCGATAGCAATCAGCCCCAGCATTTT CASSLLGDSNQPQHF
TRBJ1-2 TRBV28 12 NA few TGTGCCAGCACAGGGAACTCCTATGGCTACACCTTC CASTGNSYGYTF
TRBJ2-5 TRBV13 14 NA many TGTGCCAGCAGCAACAAAGCGGCCCAAGAGACCCAGTACTTC CASSNKAAQETQYF
TRBJ2-7 TRBV5-6 15 NA NA TGTGCCAGCAGCTTGGGTGGTGAGCGACCCTACGAGCAGTACTTC CASSLGGERPYEQYF
TRBJ2-7 TRBV2 13 NA many TGTGCCAGCAGTGGGTTCAGCGGGTACGAGCAGTACTTC CASSGFSGYEQYF
TRBJ2-7 TRBV10-2 13 TRBD2 many TGCGCCAGCACAAGCGGGAGGTTCTACGAGCAGTACTTC CASTSGRFYEQYF
TRBJ2-5 TRBV7-2 13 TRBD1 many TGTGCCAGCAGCTCGACAGGGTACGAGACCCAGTACTTC CASSSTGYETQYF
TRBJ1-1 TRBV6-1 15 TRBD1 NA TGTGCCAGCAGGGAAAGCAGGGGGGCAGGCACTGAAGCTTTCTTT CASRESRGAGTEAFF
TRBJ2-7 TRBV5-5 15 NA NA TGTGCCAGCGCCGAGCAGGGGACTGGTCCGTACGAGCAGTACTTC CASAEQGTGPYEQYF
TRBJ2-7 TRBV12-5 11 NA many TGTGCTAGTAGTCCCGGGCTCGAGCAGTACTTC CASSPGLEQYF
TRBJ2-7 TRBV3-1 15 TRBD1 many TGTGCCAGCAGCCAAGAAGAGACAGGGGGCTACGAGCAGTACTTC CASSQEETGGYEQYF
TRBJ2-2 TRBV20-1 15 NA many TGCAGTGCTAGGAGAGGCAGCGGGAACACCGGGGAGCTGTTTTTT CSARRGSGNTGELFF
TRBJ1-6 TRBV30 16 NA NA TGTGCCTGGAACGCGGGGGCCTTCTCCTATAATTCACCCCTCCACTTT CAWNAGAFSYNSPLHF
TRBJ2-7 TRBV2 14 NA NA TGTGCCAGCAGTGAAGTCGGTCTAGCCTACGAGCAGTACTTC CASSEVGLAYEQYF
TRBJ1-1 TRBV12-3/TRBV12-4 13 NA once TGTGCCAGCAGTTTGACGAGGGGTTATGAAGCTTTCTTT CASSLTRGYEAFF
TRBJ1-5 TRBV19 16 TRBD1 many TGTGCCAGTAGTGTGAGGACAGGGGGCAACGGACAGCCCCAGCATTTT CASSVRTGGNGQPQHF
TRBJ1-5 TRBV6-2/TRBV6-3 13 NA many TGTGCCAGCAGTTCCCCTCGGACGTCGCCCCAGCATTTT CASSSPRTSPQHF
TRBJ1-3 TRBV28 17 NA few TGTGCCAGCAGGCTAAGTTGGGACAATCACTCTGGAAACACCATATATTTT CASRLSWDNHSGNTIYF
TRBJ2-7 TRBV3-1 18 TRBD2 NA TGTGCCAGCAGCCAGAATATAGCGGGACTAGCGCGCGCAATAGAGCAGTACTTC CASSQNIAGLARAIEQYF
TRBJ1-1 TRBV12-3/TRBV12-4 17 TRBD1 once TGTGCCAGCGTGTACAGGTTGGGACAGGGCGTGCGCACTGAAGCTTTCTTT CASVYRLGQGVRTEAFF
TRBJ1-5 TRBV5-5 15 NA NA TGTGCCAGCAGCTTACGGGGGGACCCCAATCAGCCCCAGCATTTT CASSLRGDPNQPQHF
TRBJ1-2 TRBV6-2/TRBV6-3 12 NA NA TGTGCCAGCACCTCGTCAGGTTTCGGCTACACCTTC CASTSSGFGYTF
TRBJ1-2 TRBV28 13 NA many TGTGCCAGCAGTCCCCCCGGGAACTATGGCTACACCTTC CASSPPGNYGYTF
TRBJ1-1 TRBV7-9 15 NA NA TGTGCCATCAGCTTTTTCCCCAGGGTGGACACTGAAGCTTTCTTT CAISFFPRVDTEAFF
TRBJ2-7 TRBV10-3 15 NA few TGTGCCATCAGTGTGGGGACCCCGAGCTCCTACGAGCAGTACTTC CAISVGTPSSYEQYF
TRBJ1-5 TRBV7-9 14 NA NA TGTGCCAGCACGGGATTGTCCCCCCTTCAGCCCCAGCATTTT CASTGLSPLQPQHF
TRBJ1-1 TRBV6-5 15 NA many TGTGCCAGCAGTTACCGGGGACGGTGGAACACTGAAGCTTTCTTT CASSYRGRWNTEAFF
TRBJ2-7 TRBV6-2/TRBV6-3 15 TRBD1 many TGTGCCAGCACCCCCGGGACAGGGGTATCCTACGAGCAGTACTTC CASTPGTGVSYEQYF
TRBJ1-3 TRBV2 18 TRBD1 NA TGTGCCAGCAGTGAACGACAGGGGCCCGCCGCGGAGGGAAACACCATATATTTT CASSERQGPAAEGNTIYF
TRBJ1-6 TRBV12-3/TRBV12-4 14 NA many TGTGCCAGCAGTCCGGGACTGCTTTATTCACCCCTCCACTTT CASSPGLLYSPLHF
TRBJ2-7 TRBV6-1 14 TRBD2 NA TGTGCCAGCAGTAATTGGGTAGCGGGGAACGAGCAGTACTTC CASSNWVAGNEQYF
TRBJ2-5 TRBV14 14 NA NA TGTGCCAGCAGCCAAGCGAACGAGGAAGAGACCCAGTACTTC CASSQANEEETQYF
TRBJ2-7 TRBV6-5 15 NA NA TGTGCCAGCAGTTACGACAGGAGGGGTTCCTACGAGCAGTACTTC CASSYDRRGSYEQYF
TRBJ2-6 TRBV12-3/TRBV12-4 15 NA many TGTGCCAGCACCATAAGAGCCTCTGGGGCCAACGTCCTGACTTTC CASTIRASGANVLTF
TRBJ1-6 TRBV30 15 NA many TGTGCCTGGACTCAGGGGCTAACCTATAATTCACCCCTCCACTTT CAWTQGLTYNSPLHF